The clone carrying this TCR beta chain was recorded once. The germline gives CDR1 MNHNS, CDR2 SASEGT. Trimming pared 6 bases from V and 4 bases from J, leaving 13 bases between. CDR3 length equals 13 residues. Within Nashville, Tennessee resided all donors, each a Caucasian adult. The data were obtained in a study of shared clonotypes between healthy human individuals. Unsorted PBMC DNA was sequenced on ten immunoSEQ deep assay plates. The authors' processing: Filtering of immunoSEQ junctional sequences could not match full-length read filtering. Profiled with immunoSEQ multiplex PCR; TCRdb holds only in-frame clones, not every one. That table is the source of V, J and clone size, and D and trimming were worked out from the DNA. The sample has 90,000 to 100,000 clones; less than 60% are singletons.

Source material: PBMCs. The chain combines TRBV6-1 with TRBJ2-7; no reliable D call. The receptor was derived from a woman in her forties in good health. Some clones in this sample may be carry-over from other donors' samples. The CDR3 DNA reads TGTGCCAGCAGCCTTACTTCGCGGTACGAGCAGTACTTC. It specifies CASSLTSRYEQYF.